This entry features one T cell receptor beta chain sequence. Antigen unknown. The assay was immunoSEQ multiplex PCR, and TCRdb's table has in-frame clones only and misses some. This sample has 95,000 to 150,000 clones, with about 85% found just once. CDR3 size: 15 residues. Germline V gene data show CDR1 as MNHEY and CDR2 as SVGAGI. The V gene end was trimmed by 8 bases and the J gene end by 5 bases; junction bases not matched to a gene: 12. These data originate in a study of T cell responses to AZD1222 COVID-19 vaccine. Notes on the study in general: Females outnumbered males among donors, who were mostly white British; clonal diversity was possibly underestimated. CD4 TCRs associated with vaccination spanned spike, dominating at 160-218 and 743-854.

The sequence derives from an adult who received the AZD1222 COVID-19 vaccine. This chain connects TRBV6-5 to TRBJ2-1; 7 nucleotides match TRBD1. Sequencing used peripheral blood, obtained 28 days after the second AZD1222 dose. The CDR3 loop reads CASRFDRVLDNEQFF. CDR3 nucleotide sequence: TGTGCCAGCCGCTTTGACAGGGTCTTAGACAATGAGCAGTTCTTC.